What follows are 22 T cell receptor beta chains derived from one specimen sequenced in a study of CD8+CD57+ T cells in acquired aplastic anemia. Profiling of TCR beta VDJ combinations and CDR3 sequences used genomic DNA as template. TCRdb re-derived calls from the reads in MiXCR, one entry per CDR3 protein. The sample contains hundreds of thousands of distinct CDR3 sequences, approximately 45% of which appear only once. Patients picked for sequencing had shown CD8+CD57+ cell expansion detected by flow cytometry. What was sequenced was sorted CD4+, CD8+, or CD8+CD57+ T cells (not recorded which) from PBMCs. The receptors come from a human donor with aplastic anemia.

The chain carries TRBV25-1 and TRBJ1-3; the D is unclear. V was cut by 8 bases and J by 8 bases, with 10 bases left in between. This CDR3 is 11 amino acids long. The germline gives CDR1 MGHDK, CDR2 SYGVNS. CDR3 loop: CASGFSDTIYF. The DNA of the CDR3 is TGTGCCAGCGGTTTCTCGGACACCATATATTTT.

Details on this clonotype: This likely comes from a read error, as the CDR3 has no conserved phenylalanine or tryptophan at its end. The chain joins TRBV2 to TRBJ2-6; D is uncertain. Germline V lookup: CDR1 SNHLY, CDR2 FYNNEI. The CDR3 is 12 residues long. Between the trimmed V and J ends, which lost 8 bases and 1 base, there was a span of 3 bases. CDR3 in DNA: TGTGCCAGCGATTCTGGGGCCAACGTCCTGACTCAC. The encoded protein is CASDSGANVLTH.

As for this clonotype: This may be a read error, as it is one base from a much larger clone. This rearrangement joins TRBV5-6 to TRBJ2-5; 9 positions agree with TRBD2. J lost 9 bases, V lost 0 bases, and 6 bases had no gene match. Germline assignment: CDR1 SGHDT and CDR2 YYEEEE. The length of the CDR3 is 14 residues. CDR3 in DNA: TGTGCCAGCAGCTTGGCCGCGGGGGGGGAGGCCCAGTACTTC. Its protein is CASSLAAGGEAQYF. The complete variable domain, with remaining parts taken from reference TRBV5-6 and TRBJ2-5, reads DAGVTQSPTHLIKTRGQQVTLRCSPKSGHDTVSWYQQALGQGPQFIFQYYEEEERQRGNFPDRFSGHQFPNYSSELNVNALLLGDSALYLCASSLAAGGEAQYFGPGTRLLVL.

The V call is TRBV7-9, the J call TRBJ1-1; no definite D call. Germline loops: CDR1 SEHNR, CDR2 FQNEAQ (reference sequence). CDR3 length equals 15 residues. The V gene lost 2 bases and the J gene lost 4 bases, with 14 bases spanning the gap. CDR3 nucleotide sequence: TGTGCCAGCAGCTTAAGGCGGGAGTTGGGCACTGAAGCTTTCTTT. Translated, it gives CASSLRRELGTEAFF. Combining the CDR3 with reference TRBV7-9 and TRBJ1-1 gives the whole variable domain DTGVSQNPRHKITKRGQNVTFRCDPISEHNRLYWYRQTLGQGPEFLTYFQNEAQLEKSRLLSDRFSAERPKGSFSTLEIQRTEQGDSAMYLCASSLRRELGTEAFFGQGTRLTVV.

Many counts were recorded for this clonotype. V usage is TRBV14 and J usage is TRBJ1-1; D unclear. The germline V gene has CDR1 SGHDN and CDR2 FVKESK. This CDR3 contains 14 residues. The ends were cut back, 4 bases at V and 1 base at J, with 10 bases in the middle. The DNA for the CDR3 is TGTGCCAGCAGCCGCCCACTGGAGAACACTGAAGCTTTCTTT. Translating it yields CASSRPLENTEAFF.

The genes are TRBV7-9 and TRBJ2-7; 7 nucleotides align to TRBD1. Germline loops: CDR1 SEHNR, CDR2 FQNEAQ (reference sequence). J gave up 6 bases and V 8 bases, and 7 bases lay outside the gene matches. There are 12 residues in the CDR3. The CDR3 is CASGSAGGEQYF. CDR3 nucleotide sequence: TGTGCCAGCGGCTCGGCAGGGGGCGAGCAGTACTTC. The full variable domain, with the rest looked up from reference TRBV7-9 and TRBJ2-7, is DTGVSQNPRHKITKRGQNVTFRCDPISEHNRLYWYRQTLGQGPEFLTYFQNEAQLEKSRLLSDRFSAERPKGSFSTLEIQRTEQGDSAMYLCASGSAGGEQYFGPGTRLTVT.

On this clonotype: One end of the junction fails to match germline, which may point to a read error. DNA of the CDR3: TGCGCCAGCAGCTTGGCGGGTCGGGGGACCACAGATACGCAGTATTTT. The encoded protein is CASSLAGRGTTDTQYF. This chain links TRBV9 with TRBJ2-3, with a weak D call TRBD2 (6 bases). The CDR3 is 16 amino acids. Germline V lookup: CDR1 SGDLS, CDR2 YYNGEE.

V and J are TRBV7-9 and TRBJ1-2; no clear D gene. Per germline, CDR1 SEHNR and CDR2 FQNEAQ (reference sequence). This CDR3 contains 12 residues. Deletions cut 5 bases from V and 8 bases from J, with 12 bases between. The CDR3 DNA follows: TGTGCCAGCAGCCTATCCCCCAGAGGCTACACCTTC. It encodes CASSLSPRGYTF.

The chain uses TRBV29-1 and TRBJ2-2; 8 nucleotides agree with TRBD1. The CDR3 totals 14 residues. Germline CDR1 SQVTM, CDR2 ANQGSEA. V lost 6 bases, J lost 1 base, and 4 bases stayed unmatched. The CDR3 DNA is TGCAGCGTCTCGACAGGGGTGAACACCGGGGAGCTGTTTTTT. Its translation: CSVSTGVNTGELFF.

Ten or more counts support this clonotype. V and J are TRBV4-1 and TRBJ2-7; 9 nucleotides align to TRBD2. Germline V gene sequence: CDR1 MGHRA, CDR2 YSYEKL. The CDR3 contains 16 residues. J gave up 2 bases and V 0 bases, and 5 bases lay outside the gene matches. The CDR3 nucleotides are TGCGCCAGCAGCCAAGATCGTAGCGGGAGTACCTACGAGCAGTACTTC. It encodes CASSQDRSGSTYEQYF.

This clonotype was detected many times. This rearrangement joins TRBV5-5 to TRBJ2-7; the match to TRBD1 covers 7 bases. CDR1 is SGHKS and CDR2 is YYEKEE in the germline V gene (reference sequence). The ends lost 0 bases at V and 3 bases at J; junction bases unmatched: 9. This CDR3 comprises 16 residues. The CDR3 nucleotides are TGTGCCAGCAGCTTGGAAGAGGACAGGTCGAGCTACGAGCAGTACTTC. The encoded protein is CASSLEEDRSSYEQYF.

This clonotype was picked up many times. The CDR3 region has the DNA TGTGCCAGCAGCTCCGGACTAGCGGGAAGAGGGGACTACGAGCAGTACTTC. It translates to CASSSGLAGRGDYEQYF. The V and J genes are TRBV13 and TRBJ2-7; the match to TRBD2 covers 12 bases. This CDR3 region has 17 residues. Germline lookup yields CDR1 PRHDT and CDR2 FYEKMQ (reference sequence). Trimming at V came to 4 bases and at J to 3 bases, leaving 10 bases not matched to a gene.

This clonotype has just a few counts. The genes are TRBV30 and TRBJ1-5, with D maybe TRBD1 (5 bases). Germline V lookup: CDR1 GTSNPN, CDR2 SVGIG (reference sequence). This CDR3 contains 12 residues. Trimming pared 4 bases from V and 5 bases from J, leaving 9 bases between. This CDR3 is CAWNRGDQPQHF. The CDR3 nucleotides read TGTGCCTGGAATCGGGGGGATCAGCCCCAGCATTTT.

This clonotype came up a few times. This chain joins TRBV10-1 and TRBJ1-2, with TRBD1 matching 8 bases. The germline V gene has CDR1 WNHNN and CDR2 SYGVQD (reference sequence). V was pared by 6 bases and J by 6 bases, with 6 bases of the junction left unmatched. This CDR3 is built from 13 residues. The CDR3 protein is CASSADRVDGYTF. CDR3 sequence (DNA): TGCGCCAGCAGCGCGGACAGGGTTGATGGCTACACCTTC.

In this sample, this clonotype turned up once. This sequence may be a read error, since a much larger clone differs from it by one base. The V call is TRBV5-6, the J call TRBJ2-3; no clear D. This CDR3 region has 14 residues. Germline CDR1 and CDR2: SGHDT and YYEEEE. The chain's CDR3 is CASSLGQATDTRYF. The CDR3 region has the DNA TGTGCCAGCAGCTTGGGGCAGGCAACAGATACGCGGTATTTT. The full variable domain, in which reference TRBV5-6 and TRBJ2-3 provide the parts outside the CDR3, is DAGVTQSPTHLIKTRGQQVTLRCSPKSGHDTVSWYQQALGQGPQFIFQYYEEEERQRGNFPDRFSGHQFPNYSSELNVNALLLGDSALYLCASSLGQATDTRYFGPGTRLTVL.

In DNA form, the CDR3 reads TGTGCCAGCATAAACAGGGGTTTCCTGAGGAATGAGCAGTTCTTC. Translation gives CASINRGFLRNEQFF. This rearrangement joins TRBV7-2 to TRBJ2-1; 7 bases fit TRBD1. The J segment lost 7 bases and the V segment lost 7 bases, leaving 13 bases of the junction unmatched. CDR3 length: 15 amino acids. Germline CDR1 and CDR2: SGHTA and FQGNSA.

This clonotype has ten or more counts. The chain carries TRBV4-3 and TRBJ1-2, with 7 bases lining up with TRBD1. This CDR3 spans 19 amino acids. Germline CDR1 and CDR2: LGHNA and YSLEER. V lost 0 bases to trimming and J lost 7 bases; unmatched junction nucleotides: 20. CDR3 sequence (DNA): TGCGCCAGCAGCCAAGATCTAACCAGCCCAGTCAGGGGGTCTAGTGGCTACACCTTC. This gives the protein CASSQDLTSPVRGSSGYTF.

In DNA, the CDR3 is TGTGCCACCAGTGAGCCGAGCGGGAGTGCCTACAATGAGCAGTTCTTC. It encodes CATSEPSGSAYNEQFF. V and J are TRBV24-1 and TRBJ2-1; 8 bases agree with TRBD2. Germline V gives CDR1 KGHDR, CDR2 SFDVKD. The CDR3 runs to 16 residues. The V gene end was trimmed by 4 bases and the J gene end by 2 bases; junction bases not matched to a gene: 6.

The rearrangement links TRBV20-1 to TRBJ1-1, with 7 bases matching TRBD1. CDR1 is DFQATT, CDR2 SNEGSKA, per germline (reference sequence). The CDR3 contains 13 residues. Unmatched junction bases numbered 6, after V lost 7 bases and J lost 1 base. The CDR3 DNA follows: TGCAGTGTTAGGGACAGACCGAACACTGAAGCTTTCTTT. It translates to CSVRDRPNTEAFF.

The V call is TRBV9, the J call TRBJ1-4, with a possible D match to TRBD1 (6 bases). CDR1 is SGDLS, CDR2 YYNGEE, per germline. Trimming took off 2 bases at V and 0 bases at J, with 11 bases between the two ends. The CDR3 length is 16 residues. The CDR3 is CASSVFGDTTNEKLFF. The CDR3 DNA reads TGTGCCAGCAGCGTTTTCGGGGACACAACTAATGAAAAACTGTTTTTT.

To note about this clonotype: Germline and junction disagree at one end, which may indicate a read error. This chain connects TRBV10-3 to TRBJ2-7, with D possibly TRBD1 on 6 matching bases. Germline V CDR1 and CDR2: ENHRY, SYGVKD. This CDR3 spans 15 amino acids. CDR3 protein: CASSVAGTIAPEQYF. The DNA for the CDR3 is TGTGCCAGCAGTGTGGCAGGGACAATAGCCCCTGAGCAGTACTTC.

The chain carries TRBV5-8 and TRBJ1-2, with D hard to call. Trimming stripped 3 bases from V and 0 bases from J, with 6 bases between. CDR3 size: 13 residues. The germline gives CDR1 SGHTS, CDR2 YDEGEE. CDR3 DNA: TGTGCCAGCAGCTCCATCACTAACTATGGCTACACCTTC. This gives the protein CASSSITNYGYTF.